The clone carrying this T cell receptor (beta chain) was observed once. These data belong to a study of CD8 T cells in Susac syndrome. Reverse transcription of about 0.5 to 1 ug RNA was performed with random hexamers. TCRdb processed the immunoSEQ multiplex PCR reads anew with MiXCR; each CDR3 protein has one entry. The sample lists some 300,000 distinct CDR3 sequences, approximately 85% seen once, with approximately 0.11% in the top ten. The source of this sequence is a human donor with multiple sclerosis. Specimen: CD8+ T cells from PBMCs.

The chain's CDR3 is CASSVGGRGARNEQFF. Here the CDR3 DNA reads TGTGCCAGCAGCGTAGGGGGAAGGGGGGCTAGGAATGAGCAGTTCTTC. The gene calls are TRBV9 and TRBJ2-1; D possibly matches TRBD1 or TRBD2 (6 bases each). This CDR3 spans 16 amino acids. The germline gives CDR1 SGDLS, CDR2 YYNGEE. Between the trimmed V and J ends, which lost 0 bases and 7 bases, there was a span of 17 bases.